This TCR beta chain emerged from a study of shared clonotypes between healthy human individuals. This clone was detected a few times. As yet, its antigen is unknown. Notes on the study in general: Donor clonotype sharing was expected to depend on sequencing depth.

Generated by immunoSEQ multiplex PCR, the TCRdb table keeps only in-frame clones and is missing some. Altogether roughly 1,100,000 clones are present, 60% to 80% being singletons, with the ten largest covering nearly 1.5%. From germline, CDR1 is SQVTM and CDR2 ANQGSEA. The CDR3 covers 12 residues. Trimming took off 5 bases at V and 1 base at J, with 8 bases between the two ends. The V gene is TRBV29-1, the J gene TRBJ1-1; weak D call: TRBD1 (5 bases). The TCR was taken from a young man in good health. Source material: memory CD4+ T cells sorted from blood. Subset given: CD45RA-negative fraction. In nucleotides, the CDR3 is TGCAGCGTTAAGAGGGGGAACACTGAAGCTTTCTTT. Protein product: CSVKRGNTEAFF.